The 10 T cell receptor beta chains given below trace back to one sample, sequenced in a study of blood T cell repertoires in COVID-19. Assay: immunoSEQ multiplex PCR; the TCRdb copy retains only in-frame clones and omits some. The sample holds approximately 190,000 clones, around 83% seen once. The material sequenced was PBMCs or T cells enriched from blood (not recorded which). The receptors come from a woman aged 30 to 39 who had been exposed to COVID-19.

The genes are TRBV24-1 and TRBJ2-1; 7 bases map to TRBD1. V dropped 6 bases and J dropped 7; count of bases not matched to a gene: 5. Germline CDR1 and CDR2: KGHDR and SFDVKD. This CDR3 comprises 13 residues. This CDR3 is CATSPTGLNEQFF. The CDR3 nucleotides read TGTGCCACCAGTCCGACAGGGTTGAATGAGCAGTTCTTC.

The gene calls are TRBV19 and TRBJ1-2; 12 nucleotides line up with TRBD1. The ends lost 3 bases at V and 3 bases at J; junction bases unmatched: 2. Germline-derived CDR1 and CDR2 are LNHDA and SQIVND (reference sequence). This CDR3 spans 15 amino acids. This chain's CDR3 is CASSIWDRGHYGYTF. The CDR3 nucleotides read TGTGCCAGTAGTATCTGGGACAGGGGGCACTATGGCTACACCTTC.

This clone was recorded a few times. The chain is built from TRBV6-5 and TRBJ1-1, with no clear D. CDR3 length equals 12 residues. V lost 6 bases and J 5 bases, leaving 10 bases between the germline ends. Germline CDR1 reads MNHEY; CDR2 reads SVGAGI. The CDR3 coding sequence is TGTGCCAGCAGCGGAGAGCGGACTGAAGCTTTCTTT. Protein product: CASSGERTEAFF.

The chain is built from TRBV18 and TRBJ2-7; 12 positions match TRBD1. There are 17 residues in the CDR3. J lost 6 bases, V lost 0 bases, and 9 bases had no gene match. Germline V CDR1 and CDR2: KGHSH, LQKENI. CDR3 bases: TGTGCCAGCTCACCACCCCGCGGGACAGGGGGCATGGGCGAGCAGTACTTC. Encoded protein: CASSPPRGTGGMGEQYF. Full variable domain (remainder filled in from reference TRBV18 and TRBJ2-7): NAGVMQNPRHLVRRRGQEARLRCSPMKGHSHVYWYRQLPEEGLKFMVYLQKENIIDESGMPKERFSAEFPKEGPSILRIQQVVRGDSAAYFCASSPPRGTGGMGEQYFGPGTRLTVT.

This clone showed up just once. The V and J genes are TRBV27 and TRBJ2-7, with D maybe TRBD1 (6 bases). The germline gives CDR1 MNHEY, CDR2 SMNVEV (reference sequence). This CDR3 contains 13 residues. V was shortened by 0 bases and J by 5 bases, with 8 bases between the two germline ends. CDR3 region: CASSLSRGHEQYF. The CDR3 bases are TGTGCCAGCAGTTTATCCAGGGGCCACGAGCAGTACTTC.

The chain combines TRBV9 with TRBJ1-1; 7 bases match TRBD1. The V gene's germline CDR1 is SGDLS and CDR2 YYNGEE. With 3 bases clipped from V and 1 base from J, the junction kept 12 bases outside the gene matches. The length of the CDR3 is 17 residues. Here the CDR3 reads CASSGAKPGQKNTEAFF. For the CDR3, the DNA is TGTGCCAGCAGCGGCGCGAAGCCGGGACAGAAGAACACTGAAGCTTTCTTT.

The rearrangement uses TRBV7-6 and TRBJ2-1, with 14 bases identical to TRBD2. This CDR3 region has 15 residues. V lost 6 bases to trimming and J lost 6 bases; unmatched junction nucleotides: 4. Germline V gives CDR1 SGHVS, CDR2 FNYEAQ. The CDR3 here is CASSRLAGGRNEQFF. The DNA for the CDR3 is TGTGCCAGCAGTCGACTAGCGGGGGGGCGCAATGAGCAGTTCTTC.

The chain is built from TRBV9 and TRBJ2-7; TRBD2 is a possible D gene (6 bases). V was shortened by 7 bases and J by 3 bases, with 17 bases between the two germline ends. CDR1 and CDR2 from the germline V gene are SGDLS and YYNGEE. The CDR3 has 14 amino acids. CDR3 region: CASAQSTGGYEQYF. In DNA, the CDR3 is TGTGCCAGCGCACAGTCTACCGGGGGCTACGAGCAGTACTTC.

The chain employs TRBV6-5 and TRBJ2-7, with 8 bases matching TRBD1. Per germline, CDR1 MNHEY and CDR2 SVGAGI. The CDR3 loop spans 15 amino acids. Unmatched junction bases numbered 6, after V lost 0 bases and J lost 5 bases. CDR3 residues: CASSYSIPRGHEQYF. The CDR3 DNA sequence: TGTGCCAGCAGTTACTCGATTCCCAGGGGGCACGAGCAGTACTTC.

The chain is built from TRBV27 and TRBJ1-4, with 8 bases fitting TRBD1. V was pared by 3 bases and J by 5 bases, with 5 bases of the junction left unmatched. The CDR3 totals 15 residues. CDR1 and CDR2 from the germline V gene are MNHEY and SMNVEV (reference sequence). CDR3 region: CASSFSNRGNEKLFF. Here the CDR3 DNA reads TGTGCCAGCAGTTTTAGCAACAGGGGGAATGAAAAACTGTTTTTT.